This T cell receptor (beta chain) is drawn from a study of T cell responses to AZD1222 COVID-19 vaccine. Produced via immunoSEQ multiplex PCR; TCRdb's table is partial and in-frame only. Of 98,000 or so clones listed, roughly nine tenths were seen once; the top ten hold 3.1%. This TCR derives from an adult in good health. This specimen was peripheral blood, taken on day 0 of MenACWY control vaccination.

For the CDR3, the DNA is TGCGCCAGCAGCCAAGGACAGGGTTGGAGCTACACCTTC. The encoded protein is CASSQGQGWSYTF. The rearrangement links TRBV4-1 to TRBJ1-2; the match to TRBD1 covers 7 bases. V lost 1 base and J lost 9; bases outside the gene matches: 5. The germline CDR1 and CDR2 sequences are MGHRA and YSYEKL. There are 13 residues in the CDR3.